The rows below give T cell receptor beta chains drawn from one sample of a study of spatial heterogeneity in lung cancer. TCRdb passed the 5' RACE reads through MiXCR, listing each CDR3 protein once. The table lists 60,000 to 80,000 distinct CDR3 sequences, approximately 12% of them singletons, with more than 7% in the top ten. Sample: PBMCs, taken at surgery. Receptors were obtained from a male donor with early-stage non-small cell lung cancer. The CDR3 runs from the conserved cysteine through the conserved F or W.

j_call,v_call,cdr3_aa
TRBJ1-1,TRBV19,CASSIGLGALNTEAFF
TRBJ2-7,TRBV28,CASLPGQGSTYEQYF
TRBJ2-7,TRBV28,CATVPTTEYTYEQYF
TRBJ2-1,TRBV2,CASSEGPSYVNEQFF
TRBJ1-1,TRBV20-1,CSAREVGGHLNTEAFF
TRBJ1-1,TRBV5-6,CASSWTQWGTEAFF
TRBJ2-4,TRBV5-5,CASSRPAGETKNIQYF
TRBJ2-7,TRBV12-3/TRBV12-4,CASSPGRYSYEQYF
TRBJ2-1,TRBV27,CASSLEASGSNEQFF
TRBJ1-5,TRBV5-1,CASSRTGDENQPQHF
TRBJ2-1,TRBV5-6,CASSPESVDEQFF
TRBJ2-7,TRBV27,CASSIGEIYEQYF
TRBJ2-3,TRBV24-1,CATSDPSGKSTDTQYF
TRBJ1-1,TRBV4-2,CASSLQGLHTEAFF
TRBJ2-2,TRBV3-1,CASSQGSGTGELFF
TRBJ1-1,TRBV30,CAWRTHLGNGNTEAFF
TRBJ2-1,TRBV27,CASKVGLAGGTYNEQFF
TRBJ1-4,TRBV20-1,CSATEATNEKLFF
TRBJ1-1,TRBV12-3/TRBV12-4,CASRSNTEAFF
TRBJ1-5,TRBV12-3/TRBV12-4,CASSLAGVSGGYQPQHF
TRBJ2-7,TRBV7-9,CASSPPGISTYEQYF
TRBJ1-5,TRBV15,CATSRAPPQGNQPQHF
TRBJ2-7,TRBV11-2,CASSQRRRGTLLAGANYEQYF
TRBJ2-1,TRBV12-3/TRBV12-4,CASIRQGAQYNEQFF
TRBJ2-2,TRBV12-3/TRBV12-4,CASSLGAGVPGELFF
TRBJ2-5,TRBV7-2,CASSLDRGGSETQYF
TRBJ2-7,TRBV20-1,CSASGASGPYEQYF
TRBJ1-6,TRBV27,CASRQQTAGDSPLHF
TRBJ2-7,TRBV19,CASSPLLGQGYEQYF
TRBJ2-1,TRBV15,CATSHTIKRVEQFF
TRBJ2-7,TRBV27,CASSRGGLGSEQYF
TRBJ2-7,TRBV27,CASSPSGRGYEQYF
TRBJ1-1,TRBV6-2/TRBV6-3,CATRRVNTEAFF
TRBJ2-3,TRBV4-1,CASSQDGGYTDTQYF
TRBJ2-7,TRBV18,CASSPQVNEQYF
TRBJ1-2,TRBV12-3/TRBV12-4,CASSLGPMKGAVYGYTF
TRBJ2-3,TRBV10-3,CAISGVFTDTQYF